This TCR beta chain was obtained from a study of CD8+CD57+ T cells in acquired aplastic anemia. On the study more broadly: About 3 ug was the average amount of DNA from sorted CD4+ and CD8+ cells.

According to the study, genomic DNA was the template for TCR beta VDJ and CDR3 profiling. TCRdb called the reads again in MiXCR, with one record for every CDR3 protein. The data hold roughly 150,000 distinct CDR3 sequences, with around half observed a single time. It was patients with CD8+CD57+ cell expansion by flow cytometry who were chosen for sequencing. This clonotype has more than one count but fewer than ten. This CDR3 region has 14 residues. Trimming pared 11 bases from V and 0 bases from J, leaving 16 bases between. Germline lookup yields CDR1 SEHNR and CDR2 FQNEAQ (reference sequence). This chain links TRBV7-9 with TRBJ2-5; D is perhaps TRBD2 (6 bases). The origin of this receptor is a human donor with aplastic anemia. What was sequenced was sorted CD4+, CD8+, or CD8+CD57+ T cells (not recorded which) from PBMCs. The CDR3 region is CAYEVAAYQETQYF. DNA of the CDR3: TGTGCCTACGAGGTAGCGGCGTACCAAGAGACCCAGTACTTC.